The text below deals with one T cell receptor (beta chain). Its antigen specificity is not known. Base-call qualities are not available, and no considerably larger clone is one nucleotide away. TCRbeta CDR3 regions were amplified from genomic DNA using the immunoSEQ Assay, a bias-controlled multiplex PCR. As for the authors' bioinformatics: Within the assay, amplification of reference gene primers was used to estimate how many nucleated cells each sample contained. To quantify the absolute abundance of each unique TCRbeta CDR3 rearrangement, sequence reads were collapsed and filtered. For each sample, productive Simpson clonality was calculated as the square root of Simpson's diversity index across productive rearrangements. Entries here come from immuneACCESS through TCRdb and include only in-frame sequences with V and J called. Some clones fail to appear in such tables; in the studies checked, an unresolved V gene covers under half of the shortfall, and the cause of the remainder is unknown. V, J and clone size reflect that table, while D and trimming were determined from the DNA. In all, the sample holds about 81,000 clones, and under 90% of those were seen once. Clones ranked in the top ten supply roughly 13% of the sample.

Whole blood was collected in K2EDTA tubes by collaborating institutions according to the institutions' own protocols. For TCRbeta analysis, collaborator samples were shipped as frozen whole blood, as isolated PBMCs, or as DNA extracted from either sample type. This sample is part of a study of blood T cell repertoires in COVID-19 (dated by TCRdb to between 2020 and 2021). Concerning the study at large: Samples from collaborators originated in the United States, Italy and Spain and spanned both the acute and convalescent phases of COVID-19. The material from the prospective study consisted of cDNA or gDNA derived from T cells, B-cell-depleted T cells, or PBMCs. Deeply sampled blood TCRbeta repertoires from subjects exposed to, actively infected with, or recovered from COVID-19 were included in the dataset. The repertoires were made available in a free public database intended to serve as a resource for research on the immune response to SARS-CoV-2. The samples were drawn from the first 160 participants of the ongoing ImmuneRACE study and from some 1,300 subjects provided by 6 global collaborators. Sample metadata almost always included a de-identified subject ID, COVID-19 status, age in years and sex. Where available, HLA class I and class II types were obtained from metadata supplied by the sample provider rather than from assay-based typing. Overall study results and their limits: The amount of clinical and demographic metadata varied by source and participant and was provided uncurated.

The germline V gene (reference sequence) yields LNHDA for CDR1 and SQIVND for CDR2. The CDR3, cysteine through phenylalanine, is 11 amino acids long. This entry keeps only the CDR3 DNA: 33 bases, framed from base 1. Relative to germline, V is 6 bases shorter and J is 6 bases shorter, with 8 bases between their ends. The chain is assembled from TRBV19 and TRBJ1-2; no D gene is confidently identified. This receptor was identified in a human donor in a cohort sampled during active COVID-19. What was sequenced was peripheral blood. The CDR3 reads CASRQEDGYTF. The nucleotide sequence reads as follows: TGTGCCAGTAGGCAGGAAGATGGCTACACCTTC.